These 27 T cell receptor beta chains originate from one sample sequenced in a study of cytomegalovirus exposure and HLA in healthy donors. The PCR employed 60 Vbeta primers together with 13 Jbeta primers. TCRdb's table, derived via immunoSEQ multiplex PCR, lists solely in-frame clones and lacks some. The sample lists under 200,000 clones; roughly three quarters were seen once. The sequencing input was PBMCs. These receptor sequences come from a male donor in good health and CMV-seropositive.

This chain connects TRBV5-4 to TRBJ1-1; perhaps TRBD1 as D (6 bases). Germline V lookup: CDR1 SGHNT, CDR2 YYREEE (reference sequence). V gave up 2 bases and J gave up 1 base, with 9 bases separating them. The length of the CDR3 is 14 residues. The CDR3 bases are TGTGCCAGCAGCTTTCAGACAGGGAACACTGAAGCTTTCTTT. It translates to CASSFQTGNTEAFF.

The chain employs TRBV6-1 and TRBJ2-5; no clear D. The germline CDR1 and CDR2 sequences are MNHNS and SASEGT. The CDR3 has 14 residues. V lost 0 bases and J 5 bases, leaving 10 bases between the germline ends. The CDR3 loop is CASSEAPSLETQYF. The CDR3 DNA follows: TGTGCCAGCAGTGAAGCGCCTAGTTTGGAGACCCAGTACTTC.

The chain employs TRBV9 and TRBJ2-4, with TRBD2 identical over 11 bases. The CDR3 contains 19 residues. The V gene's germline CDR1 is SGDLS and CDR2 YYNGEE. V lost 4 bases to trimming and J lost 1 base; unmatched junction nucleotides: 13. The CDR3 bases are TGTGCCAGCAGCCCAGAGGGACTAGCGGCCCAGCAGGCCAAAAACATTCAGTACTTC. Protein product: CASSPEGLAAQQAKNIQYF.

The chain employs TRBV7-2 and TRBJ1-2; 7 nucleotides align to TRBD1. Germline CDR1 is SGHTA and CDR2 is FQGNSA. The CDR3 has 13 residues. Trimming took 6 bases from V and 5 from J; bases not matched to a gene: 6. The CDR3 bases are TGTGCCAGCAGGGCCGGGACAGCTTATGGCTACACCTTC. Its protein product is CASRAGTAYGYTF.

The chain has TRBV7-9 and TRBJ1-1, with TRBD1 matching over 7 bases. With V trimmed by 5 bases and J by 2 bases, 8 bases remained unmatched. The germline V gene has CDR1 SEHNR and CDR2 FQNEAQ (reference sequence). The CDR3 contains 15 residues. The CDR3 bases are TGTGCCAGCAGCGCGTCCGGGACAGCTAACACTGAAGCTTTCTTT. As protein: CASSASGTANTEAFF. The whole variable domain, remainder taken from reference TRBV7-9 and TRBJ1-1, is DTGVSQNPRHKITKRGQNVTFRCDPISEHNRLYWYRQTLGQGPEFLTYFQNEAQLEKSRLLSDRFSAERPKGSFSTLEIQRTEQGDSAMYLCASSASGTANTEAFFGQGTRLTVV.

This clone has only a few counts. The chain uses TRBV9 and TRBJ2-3; 9 nucleotides line up with TRBD2. J was trimmed by 0 bases and V by 1 base; bases with no gene match: 3. From germline, CDR1 is SGDLS and CDR2 YYNGEE. The CDR3 has 16 amino acids. Written as DNA, the CDR3 is TGTGCCAGCAGCGTAACTAGCGGGCCTAGCACAGATACGCAGTATTTT. Protein: CASSVTSGPSTDTQYF.

This chain uses TRBV7-8 with TRBJ2-7; D gene uncertain. Trimming removed 5 bases at V and 2 bases at J, with 19 bases between. Germline V gives CDR1 SGHVS, CDR2 FQNEAQ. CDR3 length equals 16 residues. The CDR3 coding sequence is TGTGCCAGCAGCCCGAACTCGGGTGCGAACCCCTACGAGCAGTACTTC. It specifies CASSPNSGANPYEQYF.

The V call is TRBV6-1, the J call TRBJ2-4; weak D call: TRBD2 (5 bases). The CDR3 contains 15 residues. The germline V gene has CDR1 MNHNS and CDR2 SASEGT. Trimming shortened V by 6 bases and J by 0 bases, and 12 bases separated the two germline ends. The CDR3 sequence is CASSIGSLAKNIQYF. CDR3 nucleotide sequence: TGTGCCAGCAGCATAGGGAGCTTAGCCAAAAACATTCAGTACTTC.

V is TRBV18 and J is TRBJ2-3, with 7 bases lining up with TRBD1. The ends lost 4 bases at V and 5 bases at J; junction bases unmatched: 3. There are 13 residues in the CDR3. CDR1 is KGHSH, CDR2 LQKENI, per germline. CDR3 amino acids: CASSQGAGDTQYF. The CDR3, as DNA: TGTGCCAGCTCACAGGGGGCCGGAGATACGCAGTATTTT.

The CDR3 DNA sequence: TGTGCCACCAGCAGAGATATTTGGAACACTGAAGCTTTCTTT. Its translation is CATSRDIWNTEAFF. This rearrangement joins TRBV15 to TRBJ1-1, with D uncertain. This CDR3 contains 14 residues. Trimming took 0 bases from V and 1 from J, leaving 6 bases between them. Germline V lookup: CDR1 LNHNV, CDR2 YYDKDF (reference sequence).

About this clone: This sample includes further DNA sequences coding for the same CDR3. This chain connects TRBV7-2 to TRBJ1-2; possible D gene TRBD1, 5 bases. The length of the CDR3 is 15 residues. Trimming removed 8 bases at V and 4 bases at J, with 20 bases between. Germline CDR1 and CDR2: SGHTA and FQGNSA. The CDR3 bases are TGTGCCAGCGAAACGGGGGGAATTACCGCCTATGGCTACACCTTC. Its translation is CASETGGITAYGYTF.

In this sample, this clone turned up once. The chain combines TRBV5-8 with TRBJ2-5, with D tentatively TRBD1 (6 bases). From germline, CDR1 is SGHTS and CDR2 YDEGEE. CDR3 length: 16 residues. Trimming cost V 3 bases and J 2 bases, with 17 bases left between them. The DNA for the CDR3 is TGTGCCAGCAGCTCCATCGGGGACACCTATCAAGAGACCCAGTACTTC. This sequence encodes CASSSIGDTYQETQYF.

The J gene is TRBJ1-2, the V gene TRBV9; possible D gene TRBD1, 5 bases. CDR3 length: 14 amino acids. Germline-derived CDR1 and CDR2 are SGDLS and YYNGEE. Trimming removed 0 bases at V and 2 bases at J, with 8 bases between. CDR3 in DNA: TGTGCCAGCAGCGTAGAAGCAGGGAACTATGGCTACACCTTC. Protein: CASSVEAGNYGYTF.

Concerning this clone: A junction end diverges from the germline sequence, so it may reflect a read error. The genes are TRBV27 and TRBJ1-3; D may be TRBD1 (5 bases). The length of the CDR3 is 16 residues. The germline V gene encodes CDR1 MNHEY and CDR2 SMNVEV (reference sequence). The CDR3 sequence: CARDFRLSSGGKTIYF. The CDR3 coding sequence is TGTGCCAGAGACTTCCGCCTTTCGTCCGGGGGAAAGACCATATATTTT.

This clone was seen more than once but under ten times. The gene calls are TRBV6-5 and TRBJ2-3; possible D gene TRBD1, 6 bases. Per the germline V gene, CDR1 is MNHEY and CDR2 is SVGAGI. This CDR3 is 14 amino acids long. Trimming removed 6 bases at V and 2 bases at J, with 12 bases between. CDR3 sequence: CASSRDTTTDTQYF. The CDR3 DNA reads TGTGCCAGCAGCCGGGACACCACCACAGATACGCAGTATTTT.

The rearrangement links TRBV19 to TRBJ1-3; no clear D gene. V was trimmed by 9 bases and J by 0 bases, leaving 3 bases between them. In germline, CDR1 is LNHDA, CDR2 SQIVND (reference sequence). CDR3 length equals 11 residues. CDR3: CASHSGNTIYF. In nucleotides, the CDR3 is TGTGCCAGCCACTCTGGAAACACCATATATTTT.

The rearrangement uses TRBV28 and TRBJ2-7; 7 bases match TRBD1. The germline gives CDR1 MDHEN, CDR2 SYDVKM. The CDR3 runs 16 residues. The trim removed 0 bases at V and 1 base at J, leaving 6 bases unmatched. The chain's CDR3 is CASSLWRQGVSYEQYF. CDR3 coding DNA: TGTGCCAGCAGTTTATGGCGGCAGGGGGTATCCTACGAGCAGTACTTC.

The rearrangement links TRBV2 to TRBJ1-5; TRBD1 agrees at 9 bases. Germline V gene data show CDR1 as SNHLY and CDR2 as FYNNEI. The junction had 5 bases not matched to a gene; V was cut back by 4 bases and J by 1 base. The CDR3 spans 16 residues. CDR3 bases: TGTGCCAGCAGTGCCCAGACAGGGGGGAGCAATCAGCCCCAGCATTTT. This codes for CASSAQTGGSNQPQHF.

This rearrangement joins TRBV7-2 to TRBJ2-1; the match to TRBD2 covers 10 bases. The germline V gene has CDR1 SGHTA and CDR2 FQGNSA. With V trimmed by 2 bases and J by 7 bases, 5 bases remained unmatched. CDR3 length equals 15 residues. This CDR3 reads CASSLRAGGGNEQFF. In nucleotides, the CDR3 is TGTGCCAGCAGCTTACGAGCGGGAGGGGGGAATGAGCAGTTCTTC.

This CDR3 reads CAGQRTGDSYEQYF. CDR3 bases: TGTGCCGGTCAACGGACAGGCGATTCCTACGAGCAGTACTTC. The genes are TRBV7-9 and TRBJ2-7, with 7 bases fitting TRBD1. The CDR3 consists of 14 residues. Per germline, CDR1 SEHNR and CDR2 FQNEAQ (reference sequence). V trimming: 11 bases; J trimming: 1 base; junction bases outside the gene matches: 11.

The V call is TRBV11-3, the J call TRBJ2-2; D is undetermined. The germline gives CDR1 SGHNT, CDR2 YENEEA. This CDR3 comprises 12 residues. The V end was cut by 3 bases, the J end by 6 bases, with 5 bases between. The CDR3 spells CASSFSSGELFF. CDR3 bases: TGTGCCAGCAGCTTCAGTTCCGGGGAGCTGTTTTTT.

The chain links TRBV7-6 to TRBJ1-1; 7 bases map to TRBD1. V shed 5 bases and J 1 base; nucleotides not matched to a gene: 10. Germline CDR1 is SGHVS and CDR2 is FNYEAQ. The CDR3 has 16 amino acids. CDR3 amino acids: CASSPTRQGANTEAFF. CDR3 sequence (DNA): TGTGCCAGCAGCCCAACACGACAGGGCGCGAACACTGAAGCTTTCTTT.

This clone was counted a single time. This chain uses TRBV15 with TRBJ2-7; TRBD2 matches 9 bases. The junction had 2 bases not matched to a gene; V was cut back by 1 base and J by 7 bases. Germline CDR1 reads LNHNV; CDR2 reads YYDKDF (reference sequence). This CDR3 contains 13 residues. DNA for the CDR3: TGTGCCACCAGCAGAGCGCTAGCGGGGGAGCAGTACTTC. Its translation is CATSRALAGEQYF.

For this clone: Other DNA sequences in this specimen translate into the identical CDR3. The chain links TRBV6-6 to TRBJ2-5; D is perhaps TRBD2 (6 bases). The CDR3 contains 14 residues. V was shortened by 6 bases and J by 2 bases, with 13 bases between the two germline ends. Per germline, CDR1 MNHNY and CDR2 SVGAGI (reference sequence). Here the CDR3 DNA reads TGTGCCAGCAGCCTTCGGGGAGGTCAAGAGACCCAGTACTTC. The encoded protein is CASSLRGGQETQYF.

The genes are TRBV11-1 and TRBJ2-7, with D hard to call. The CDR3 is made up of 11 amino acids. The V gene's germline CDR1 is SGHAT and CDR2 FQDESV (reference sequence). V was cut by 5 bases and J by 5 bases, with 7 bases left in between. The CDR3 reads CASSPGHEQYF. The CDR3 DNA reads as TGTGCCAGCAGCCCAGGCCACGAGCAGTACTTC.

The rearrangement links TRBV4-3 to TRBJ2-3; 9 bases map to TRBD2. This CDR3 region has 16 residues. Germline values: CDR1 LGHNA, CDR2 YSLEER. V lost 0 bases, J lost 4 bases, and 5 bases stayed unmatched. Written as DNA, the CDR3 is TGCGCCAGCAGCCAAGATCGAGCGGGGGGCTCAGATACGCAGTATTTT. Encoded protein: CASSQDRAGGSDTQYF.

The V and J genes are TRBV5-6 and TRBJ1-6; possible D gene TRBD1, 5 bases. The V end lost 6 bases, the J end lost 9 bases, and 13 bases lay between the germline ends. CDR3 size: 13 residues. CDR1 is SGHDT and CDR2 is YYEEEE in the germline V gene. The CDR3 is CASTRRRGSPLHF. Written as DNA, the CDR3 is TGTGCCAGCACCAGACGTAGGGGTTCACCCCTCCACTTT.